This is a list of T cell receptor beta chains from one sample in a study of T-cell reconstitution after alpha-beta-depleted transplantation in children. Via MiXCR, TCRdb re-called the PCR reads, giving one row per CDR3 protein. The table includes some 290,000 distinct CDR3 sequences, 23% detected once. Source: PBMCs, mostly from graft donor cells, taken 180 days after TCRalphabeta/CD19-depleted stem cell transplant. The receptors were gathered from a male patient under 18 who had a stem cell transplant for acute lymphoblastic leukemia, so the T cells may come from the graft donor. CDR3s include the opening cysteine and the closing phenylalanine or tryptophan. The order of the fields is D gene, V gene, clone size, J gene, CDR3 protein, CDR3 DNA. D genes are given only for firm matches. A row's size may be missing; if present it is once, few, many or a size class.

TRBD1,TRBV11-1,few,TRBJ1-2,CASSLGDRGNYGYTF,TGTGCCAGCAGCTTGGGGGACAGGGGCAACTATGGCTACACCTTC
NA,TRBV29-1,NA,TRBJ2-7,CSVDAPGRGTGEQYF,TGCAGCGTTGACGCCCCGGGACGGGGGACCGGCGAGCAGTACTTC
NA,TRBV15,NA,TRBJ1-5,CATSAEFRAGQPQHF,TGTGCCACCAGCGCCGAGTTCAGGGCAGGGCAGCCCCAGCATTTT
NA,TRBV7-3,NA,TRBJ1-3,CASSLGSPGNTIYF,TGTGCCAGCAGCTTAGGATCACCTGGAAACACCATATATTTT
TRBD2,TRBV19,NA,TRBJ2-1,CASSKGATSGSPNEQFF,TGTGCCAGTAGTAAAGGGGCGACTAGCGGGAGCCCCAATGAGCAGTTCTTC
NA,TRBV2,NA,TRBJ2-4,CASSAPGSQRNIQYF,TGTGCCAGCAGTGCCCCAGGGTCCCAGAGGAACATTCAGTACTTC
NA,TRBV5-1,NA,TRBJ1-2,CASSFQGGPYGYTF,TGCGCCAGCAGCTTTCAGGGTGGTCCCTATGGCTACACCTTC
NA,TRBV27,NA,TRBJ1-4,CASSLSGHYGEKLFF,TGTGCCAGCAGTTTAAGTGGTCATTATGGGGAAAAACTGTTTTTT
NA,TRBV6-5,NA,TRBJ2-3,CASSYHHPASTDTQYF,TGTGCCAGCAGTTACCACCACCCTGCTAGCACAGATACGCAGTATTTT
TRBD1,TRBV10-1,few,TRBJ1-1,CASSWDRANTEAFF,TGCGCCAGCAGTTGGGACAGGGCGAACACTGAAGCTTTCTTT
NA,TRBV5-1,NA,TRBJ1-1,CASTLGRATEAFF,TGCGCCAGTACCCTCGGGCGGGCCACTGAAGCTTTCTTT
NA,TRBV5-5,NA,TRBJ2-3,CASSSFGGWGTDTQYF,TGTGCCAGCAGCTCCTTCGGGGGATGGGGGACAGATACGCAGTATTTT
NA,TRBV20-1,NA,TRBJ1-5,CSARGSLNQPQHF,TGCAGTGCTAGAGGCAGTCTCAATCAGCCCCAGCATTTT
NA,TRBV7-9,few,TRBJ1-4,CASSLARGEKLFF,TGTGCCAGCAGCTTAGCGCGGGGTGAAAAACTGTTTTTT
NA,TRBV5-1,NA,TRBJ1-1,CASSLEAGAINTEAFF,TGCGCCAGCAGCTTGGAGGCGGGGGCTATTAACACTGAAGCTTTCTTT
NA,TRBV7-9,NA,TRBJ2-5,CASSLGQGRGRQETQYF,TGTGCCAGCAGCTTAGGGCAGGGGAGAGGTCGGCAAGAGACCCAGTACTTC
TRBD2,TRBV11-2,few,TRBJ2-1,CASSPIAGRFNEQFF,TGTGCCAGCAGCCCAATAGCGGGTAGGTTCAATGAGCAGTTCTTC
TRBD2,TRBV13,NA,TRBJ2-7,CASSWGPGREQYF,TGTGCCAGCAGCTGGGGCCCCGGGAGGGAGCAGTACTTC
TRBD2,TRBV7-6,many,TRBJ2-3,CASSLEGAPSGRTDTQYF,TGTGCCAGCAGCTTAGAGGGGGCCCCTAGCGGGAGGACAGATACGCAGTATTTT
TRBD2,TRBV5-6,few,TRBJ2-5,CASSWGDYGQTQYF,TGTGCCAGCAGCTGGGGGGACTACGGGCAGACCCAGTACTTC
NA,TRBV9,few,TRBJ2-1,CASTLARRSPYNEQFF,TGTGCCAGCACCCTAGCCAGGAGAAGCCCCTACAATGAGCAGTTCTTC
NA,TRBV5-1,few,TRBJ2-7,CASSSLTGAYEQYF,TGCGCCAGCAGCTCGTTGACAGGAGCCTACGAGCAGTACTTC
NA,TRBV10-3,NA,TRBJ1-2,CAISEGPHRGGYTF,TGTGCCATCAGTGAGGGGCCCCACCGGGGAGGCTACACCTTC
NA,TRBV5-6,few,TRBJ2-5,CASSLVLGRETQYF,TGTGCCAGCAGCTTGGTTTTGGGGAGAGAGACCCAGTACTTC
NA,TRBV4-1,few,TRBJ2-7,CASSPGVNSYEQYF,TGCGCCAGCAGCCCCGGGGTAAACTCCTACGAGCAGTACTTC
NA,TRBV5-1,NA,TRBJ2-1,CASRRGNEQFF,TGCGCCAGCAGGAGAGGGAATGAGCAGTTCTTC
TRBD1,TRBV9,NA,TRBJ1-2,CASSGDRTPGGYTF,TGTGCCAGCAGTGGGGACAGAACACCGGGGGGCTACACCTTC
TRBD2,TRBV5-1,NA,TRBJ2-7,CASRISGRASYEQYF,TGCGCCAGCAGAATTAGCGGGAGGGCCAGTTACGAGCAGTACTTC
NA,TRBV12-3/TRBV12-4,few,TRBJ2-5,CASRPGLTQETQYF,TGTGCCAGCAGGCCTGGGTTGACCCAAGAGACCCAGTACTTC
TRBD2,TRBV20-1,NA,TRBJ2-1,CSGSGRVSYNEQFF,TGCAGTGGTAGCGGGAGAGTCTCCTACAATGAGCAGTTCTTC
TRBD2,TRBV12-3/TRBV12-4,NA,TRBJ2-3,CASSWLAGGTDTQYF,TGTGCCAGCAGTTGGCTAGCGGGGGGCACAGATACGCAGTATTTT
TRBD1,TRBV7-9,few,TRBJ1-6,CASSVPGTAYSPLHF,TGTGCCAGCAGCGTCCCCGGGACAGCATATTCACCCCTCCACTTT
NA,TRBV20-1,NA,TRBJ2-7,CSAHRTGVSYEQYF,TGCAGCGCTCACAGGACTGGGGTCTCCTACGAGCAGTACTTC
TRBD1,TRBV6-5,few,TRBJ1-4,CASSSADRAGEKLFF,TGTGCCAGCAGTTCCGCCGACAGGGCAGGGGAAAAACTGTTTTTT
TRBD2,TRBV20-1,NA,TRBJ2-3,CSARDLVGAGIDTQYF,TGCAGTGCTAGAGATCTGGTGGGAGCGGGGATAGATACGCAGTATTTT
NA,TRBV20-1,NA,TRBJ2-7,CSAGLGGPPYEQYF,TGCAGTGCTGGACTGGGGGGGCCGCCCTACGAGCAGTACTTC
NA,TRBV3-1,few,TRBJ2-3,CASSQDPSFSLTDTQYF,TGTGCCAGCAGCCAAGATCCCTCCTTTAGCCTCACAGATACGCAGTATTTT